The 27 T cell receptor beta chains in this list originate from one sample, sequenced in a study of CD8 T cells in ankylosing spondylitis (dated 2017 in TCRdb). The library was generated by 5' RACE. Sequenced using an Illumina HiSeq 2500. TCRdb ran its own pipeline on the public reads, namely fastp trimming at Q25 and MiXCR clone calling, and kept in-frame beta chains. Entries are consolidated by CDR3 protein sequence, retaining the most common genes and DNA. This sample holds about 130,000 distinct CDR3 sequences; approximately 10% were observed only once. The ten largest account for 4.1% of the sample. The sequencing sample was made of blood, either unsorted or a sorted T cell fraction (not recorded which). The receptors were gathered from a female donor with ankylosing spondylitis or in good health (not recorded which).

This clonotype is a singleton in its sample. The rearrangement joins TRBV7-9 to TRBJ2-2; no clear D gene. V gave up 2 bases and J gave up 6 bases, with 10 bases separating them. Germline CDR1 reads SEHNR; CDR2 reads FQNEAQ (reference sequence). The CDR3 sequence is 14 residues long. CDR3 loop: CASSLSPRAGELFF. CDR3 coding DNA: TGTGCCAGCAGCTTATCCCCACGGGCCGGGGAGCTGTTTTTT.

This chain links TRBV2 with TRBJ2-2; unclear D gene. The CDR3 extends over 16 amino acids. Germline loops: CDR1 SNHLY, CDR2 FYNNEI. V lost 2 bases, J lost 4 bases, and 14 bases lay in between. The CDR3 sequence is CASSEPIRISTGELFF. The CDR3 region has the DNA TGTGCCAGCAGTGAACCAATCCGCATTAGCACCGGGGAGCTGTTTTTT.

This clonotype was recorded at least ten times. The CDR3 DNA follows: TGCGCCAGCAGCTTGGATGGGACAGATACGCAGTATTTT. It yields the protein CASSLDGTDTQYF. The chain joins TRBV5-1 to TRBJ2-3; D not resolved. V was cut by 0 bases and J by 3 bases, with 5 bases left in between. The CDR3 is made up of 13 amino acids. CDR1 and CDR2 from the germline V gene are SGHRS and YFSETQ.

A few counts support this clonotype. V is TRBV7-2 and J is TRBJ2-3; TRBD2 matches at 14 bases. J was trimmed by 7 bases and V by 1 base; bases with no gene match: 4. Germline CDR1 and CDR2: SGHTA and FQGNSA. The CDR3 runs to 16 residues. CDR3 nucleotides: TGTGCCAGCAGCTTAGTAGGGACTAGCGGGAGCAATACGCAGTATTTT. Translating gives CASSLVGTSGSNTQYF.

This clonotype has ten or more counts. The V call is TRBV11-2, the J call TRBJ1-3, with a weak D call TRBD1 (5 bases). Trimming shortened V by 5 bases and J by 0 bases, and 11 bases separated the two germline ends. There are 15 residues in the CDR3. CDR1 SGHAT and CDR2 FQNNGV come from the germline V gene. The CDR3 spells CASSPGALSGNTIYF. The CDR3 coding sequence is TGTGCCAGCAGCCCCGGGGCCCTCTCTGGAAACACCATATATTTT.

As to this clonotype: This may be a read error, as it is one base from a much larger clone. The CDR3 region has the DNA TGTGCCAGCGGCGTCACGGGGGATCCCACAGATACGCAGTATTTT. Translating gives CASGVTGDPTDTQYF. V gene TRBV4-2 combines with J gene TRBJ2-3; D perhaps matches TRBD2 (6 bases). CDR3 size: 15 residues. Trimming left V 8 bases short and J 2 bases short, with 17 bases between. Germline CDR1 LGHNA, CDR2 YNFKEQ.

This clonotype was picked up many times. The chain has TRBV6-1 and TRBJ1-2, with no clear D. V was cut by 11 bases and J by 2 bases, with 12 bases left in between. In germline, CDR1 is MNHNS, CDR2 SASEGT. The CDR3 is made up of 12 amino acids. The CDR3 loop is CAVSKGNYGYTF. The CDR3 coding sequence is TGTGCCGTATCAAAGGGCAACTATGGCTACACCTTC.

This clonotype was seen more than once but under ten times. The chain combines TRBV5-1 with TRBJ2-1; 11 nucleotides match TRBD2. V shed 2 bases, J shed 3 bases, and the junction held 4 bases outside the gene matches. CDR1 is SGHRS and CDR2 is YFSETQ in the germline V gene. CDR3 length equals 16 residues. In DNA form, the CDR3 reads TGCGCCAGCAGCTTTGAACTAGCGGGAGTCTACAATGAGCAGTTCTTC. Its translation is CASSFELAGVYNEQFF.

The rearrangement links TRBV18 to TRBJ2-1, with TRBD1 identical over 9 bases. Germline V lookup: CDR1 KGHSH, CDR2 LQKENI. Trimming cost V 3 bases and J 4 bases; bases outside gene matches: 7. The CDR3 runs 16 residues. The CDR3 is CASSPTDRGIYNEQFF. DNA of the CDR3: TGTGCCAGCTCACCTACCGACAGGGGGATTTACAATGAGCAGTTCTTC.

Details on this clonotype: The junction departs from germline at one end; a sequencing error may be responsible. This chain links TRBV7-9 with TRBJ1-1, with 8 bases fitting TRBD1. The CDR3 contains 13 residues. From germline, CDR1 is SEHNR and CDR2 FQNEAQ (reference sequence). CDR3 sequence reads: CAGSLTGDTEAFF. For the CDR3, the DNA is TGTGCCGGCAGCTTGACAGGGGACACTGAAGCTTTCTTT.

This clonotype was found many times. The rearrangement joins TRBV3-1 to TRBJ2-7, with D tentatively TRBD1 (7 bases). The CDR3 is made up of 14 amino acids. V was clipped by 3 bases and J by 3 bases, with 12 bases between them. Germline V gene lookup returns CDR1 LGHDT and CDR2 YNNKEL (reference sequence). CDR3 coding DNA: TGTGCCAGCAGCCAGGCGGGACAGTTCTACGAGCAGTACTTC. This translates into CASSQAGQFYEQYF.

This clonotype was detected only a few times. Here the CDR3 reads CASSPGSRGLAKNIQYF. The CDR3 DNA sequence: TGTGCCAGCAGCCCGGGGTCTAGGGGCTTAGCCAAAAACATTCAGTACTTC. The rearrangement joins TRBV4-2 to TRBJ2-4; either TRBD1 or TRBD2 may supply D (5 bases each). The CDR3 is 17 residues long. Looked up from germline, CDR1 is LGHNA and CDR2 is YNFKEQ. Trimming stripped 4 bases from V and 0 bases from J, with 16 bases between.

This clonotype came up many times. The CDR3 region is CASSLGVERTDTQYF. Here the CDR3 DNA reads TGTGCCAGCAGCTTAGGGGTGGAACGCACAGATACGCAGTATTTT. This chain links TRBV7-7 with TRBJ2-3; no clear D. V lost 1 base and J 1 base, leaving 9 bases between the germline ends. CDR3 length: 15 residues. Per the germline V gene, CDR1 is SSHAT and CDR2 is FNYEAQ (reference sequence).

This clonotype was counted many times. The gene calls are TRBV12-3 or TRBV12-4 and TRBJ2-1; 12 nucleotides match TRBD2. The V gene end was trimmed by 2 bases and the J gene end by 2 bases; junction bases not matched to a gene: 4. CDR3 length: 17 residues. Here the CDR3 reads CASSLRLAGVTYNEQFF. For the CDR3, the DNA is TGTGCCAGCAGTTTACGACTAGCGGGAGTGACCTACAATGAGCAGTTCTTC.

This clonotype was counted between two and nine times. V is TRBV28 and J is TRBJ1-1; D may be TRBD1 (5 bases). The germline V and J ends were trimmed by 5 bases and 0 bases, with 10 bases remaining between them. This CDR3 spans 14 amino acids. Germline V CDR1 and CDR2: MDHEN, SYDVKM. DNA of the CDR3: TGTGCCAGCAGTCCGGGGGACCTGAACACTGAAGCTTTCTTT. Amino acid sequence: CASSPGDLNTEAFF.

Ten or more counts support this clonotype. The V call is TRBV24-1, the J call TRBJ1-1, with 9 positions matching TRBD1. The germline V gene encodes CDR1 KGHDR and CDR2 SFDVKD. This CDR3 contains 15 residues. J was trimmed by 1 base and V by 11 bases; bases with no gene match: 10. The CDR3 reads CAIAQSGQGNTEAFF. The CDR3 DNA is TGTGCCATCGCCCAATCGGGACAGGGGAACACTGAAGCTTTCTTT.

This clonotype was detected ten times or more. V is TRBV7-2 and J is TRBJ2-1; perhaps TRBD2 as D (7 bases). V was clipped by 7 bases and J by 6 bases, with 22 bases between them. The CDR3 covers 16 residues. CDR1 is SGHTA and CDR2 is FQGNSA in the germline V gene. The CDR3 region has the DNA TGTGCCAGCACCCTAGGGGGGGCGGGAGCAAGCAATGAGCAGTTCTTC. Protein sequence: CASTLGGAGASNEQFF.

Many counts were recorded for this clonotype. This chain joins TRBV7-8 and TRBJ2-1; 8 bases align to TRBD1. The length of the CDR3 is 18 residues. V lost 0 bases to trimming and J lost 0 bases; unmatched junction nucleotides: 7. Germline CDR1 reads SGHVS; CDR2 reads FQNEAQ. The CDR3 loop reads CASSLALTGASSYNEQFF. Written as DNA, the CDR3 is TGTGCCAGCAGCTTAGCGCTGACAGGGGCAAGCTCCTACAATGAGCAGTTCTTC. Full variable domain (missing parts from reference TRBV7-8 and TRBJ2-1): GAGVSQSPRYKVAKRGQDVALRCDPISGHVSLFWYQQALGQGPEFLTYFQNEAQLDKSGLPSDRFFAERPEGSVSTLKIQRTQQEDSAVYLCASSLALTGASSYNEQFFGPGTRLTVL.

In its sample, this clonotype was seen many times. The CDR3 DNA follows: TGCGCCAGCAGTAAGTTCGGGACCCTAAGCTCCTACGAGCAGTACTTC. The encoded protein is CASSKFGTLSSYEQYF. This chain uses TRBV5-1 with TRBJ2-7; the D call may be TRBD1 or TRBD2 (5 bases each). Germline CDR1 and CDR2: SGHRS and YFSETQ. V lost 5 bases to trimming and J lost 0 bases, with 18 bases between them. This CDR3 comprises 16 residues.

The rearrangement links TRBV29-1 to TRBJ1-2, with D unresolved. The V gene lost 7 bases and the J gene lost 8 bases, with 17 bases spanning the gap. CDR3 size: 12 residues. Germline-derived CDR1 and CDR2 are SQVTM and ANQGSEA. The CDR3 spells CSAKPAVLGYTF. Written as DNA, the CDR3 is TGCAGCGCCAAGCCGGCGGTGCTGGGCTACACCTTC.

This clonotype was observed at least ten times. The chain is built from TRBV2 and TRBJ2-5; D gene uncertain. CDR3 size: 14 residues. The germline gives CDR1 SNHLY, CDR2 FYNNEI. V dropped 4 bases and J dropped 4 bases, with 13 bases sitting between them. The CDR3 nucleotides are TGTGCCAGCAGTGTGTTCGGGCCCCGAGAGACCCAGTACTTC. This translates into CASSVFGPRETQYF.

The sample holds many counts of this clonotype. CDR3 residues: CSAREGRGPVSPYGYTF. In DNA, the CDR3 is TGCAGTGCTAGAGAGGGAAGGGGCCCCGTTAGCCCCTATGGCTACACCTTC. The chain employs TRBV20-1 and TRBJ1-2; the D gene is possibly TRBD1 (5 bases). Germline CDR1 is DFQATT and CDR2 is SNEGSKA (reference sequence). The germline V and J ends were trimmed by 0 bases and 4 bases, with 21 bases remaining between them. The CDR3 sequence is 17 residues long.

This clonotype came up many times. This chain uses TRBV5-1 with TRBJ1-1; 8 positions match TRBD1. There are 13 residues in the CDR3. V trimming: 4 bases; J trimming: 7 bases; junction bases outside the gene matches: 6. CDR1 and CDR2 from the germline V gene are SGHRS and YFSETQ. As DNA, the CDR3 is TGCGCCAGCAGCGTGACAGGGGTTGGTGAAGCTTTCTTT. Amino acids: CASSVTGVGEAFF.

This clonotype was recorded at least ten times. This chain connects TRBV20-1 to TRBJ2-7; 9 bases align to TRBD2. With 6 bases clipped from V and 2 bases from J, the junction kept 8 bases outside the gene matches. Per the germline V gene, CDR1 is DFQATT and CDR2 is SNEGSKA (reference sequence). The CDR3 covers 14 residues. The CDR3 coding sequence is TGCAGTGCCGAGCAGTCTAGCGGGACCTACGAGCAGTACTTC. Residues: CSAEQSSGTYEQYF.

This chain links TRBV7-9 with TRBJ1-5; D not certain. V was cut by 5 bases and J by 7 bases, with 12 bases left in between. The CDR3 sequence is 13 residues long. The germline V gene has CDR1 SEHNR and CDR2 FQNEAQ (reference sequence). The CDR3 bases are TGTGCCAGCAGCCCTGGCGGCACCCAGCCCCAGCATTTT. Translated, it gives CASSPGGTQPQHF.

Ten or more counts support this clonotype. This rearrangement joins TRBV9 to TRBJ2-2; D is undetermined. This CDR3 has 16 amino acids. The V gene lost 4 bases and the J gene lost 0 bases, with 13 bases spanning the gap. The germline gives CDR1 SGDLS, CDR2 YYNGEE. Here the CDR3 DNA reads TGTGCCAGCAGCCACAAATATATGGCGAACACCGGGGAGCTGTTTTTT. Its translation is CASSHKYMANTGELFF.

This clonotype was detected ten times or more. V is TRBV7-2 and J is TRBJ2-1, with TRBD1 matching 9 bases. CDR1 and CDR2 from the germline V gene are SGHTA and FQGNSA. Trimming took 5 bases from V and 7 from J; bases not matched to a gene: 12. The CDR3 loop spans 16 amino acids. CDR3 protein: CASSPEDRGLQNEQFF. Here the CDR3 DNA reads TGTGCCAGCAGCCCCGAGGACAGGGGACTCCAAAATGAGCAGTTCTTC.